This TCR beta chain came from a study of blood T cells in healthy people across ages. Germline CDR1 and CDR2: DFQATT and SNEGSKA (reference sequence). V was shortened by 5 bases and J by 0 bases, with 7 bases between the two germline ends. The CDR3 covers 12 residues. A second PCR, run for about 7 to 12 cycles, used a sample-barcoded 5' primer plus a J-beta primer mix. Every molecule of cDNA carried a tag from a template-switch adaptor with 12 random nucleotides. Each CDR3 protein is one row after TCRdb ran MiXCR on the 5' RACE reads. The top ten clones hold 7.5% to 9% of a sample with approximately 490,000 distinct CDR3 sequences, 24% of them seen once. Another study also made use of these data, one on T cells of mothers and their children. That report notes: Around 3.2 million TCR beta reads per child versus over 9 million per mother.

This chain connects TRBV20-1 to TRBJ2-5; D is ambiguous. This TCR was recovered from a boy between 5 and 17 years old in good health. Sequences were obtained from blood. For the CDR3, the DNA is TGCAGTGCTCTGGAAGACCAAGAGACCCAGTACTTC. It codes for CSALEDQETQYF.